The next 2 T cell receptor beta chains were all read from a single sample in a study of blood T cell repertoires in COVID-19. The protocol was immunoSEQ multiplex PCR, while the TCRdb copy is restricted to in-frame clones and leaves out a portion. The sample records some 260,000 clones, about 80% being singletons. Sequenced: PBMCs or T cells enriched from blood (not recorded which). Receptors were obtained from a man between 25 and 39 years old with acute COVID-19.

The chain couples TRBV19 to TRBJ1-4, with D hard to call. Germline V gene sequence: CDR1 LNHDA, CDR2 SQIVND (reference sequence). V lost 3 bases, J lost 0 bases, and 5 bases lay in between. The CDR3 runs to 14 residues. The CDR3 reads CASSIRSTNEKLFF. The DNA for the CDR3 is TGTGCCAGTAGTATCAGGTCAACTAATGAAAAACTGTTTTTT.

V gene TRBV29-1 combines with J gene TRBJ1-1, with D uncertain. V was pared by 4 bases and J by 3 bases, with 21 bases between. The germline V gene encodes CDR1 SQVTM and CDR2 ANQGSEA. This CDR3 is 16 amino acids long. CDR3 coding DNA: TGCAGCGTTGTTGCGCATTCCATGTTGCGGGACACTGAAGCTTTCTTT. This codes for CSVVAHSMLRDTEAFF.